This TCR beta chain comes out of a study of control samples from healthy donors and cancer patients. Measured with immunoSEQ multiplex PCR; TCRdb has only the in-frame clones, and not every one. The table records approximately 100,000 clones, 90% of them present only once. V lost 7 bases to trimming and J lost 7 bases, with 10 bases between them. CDR3 size: 11 residues. CDR1 and CDR2 (germline): SNHLY, FYNNEI. The chain joins TRBV2 to TRBJ1-2; D is unresolved. Sequences were obtained from blood. This TCR came from a woman between 18 and 29 years old in good health. The CDR3 region is CASIRVGGYTF. For the CDR3, the DNA is TGTGCCAGCATCCGGGTTGGTGGCTACACCTTC.